This TCR beta chain stems from a study of regulatory T cells in long-lasting Graves disease. The sample holds a few counts of this clonotype. Its antigen is currently unknown. Noted time point: persistent/refractory GD, antithyroid drugs over 5 years with positive TRAb. PBMCs provided the RNA from which the TCR library was made. The authors built TCR beta libraries using iRepertoire HTBI primers and Arm-PCR of CDR3 regions. In TCRdb, the multiplex PCR reads were re-called with MiXCR into one record per CDR3 protein. The repertoire holds around 460,000 distinct CDR3 sequences, with about 22% as singletons. Germline loops: CDR1 SGHTS, CDR2 YDEGEE. V was shortened by 7 bases and J by 6 bases, with 25 bases between the two germline ends. This CDR3 comprises 17 residues. Study-wide results and caveats: Accuracy was perhaps lowered by the small sample size.

The gene calls are TRBV5-8 and TRBJ2-2, with a possible D match to TRBD2 (6 bases). This TCR was recovered from a female donor with Graves disease. Sequences were derived from peripheral blood mononuclear cells (PBMCs), sampled when the disease was refractory, from a patient treated with antithyroid drugs. CDR3 sequence (DNA): TGTGCCAGCCGCTCCCGCCCGGAGGGCCTATGGTCCGGGGAGCTGTTTTTT. This codes for CASRSRPEGLWSGELFF.